These 24 T cell receptor beta chains were all obtained from the same sample, sequenced in a study of cytomegalovirus exposure and HLA in healthy donors. The PCR made use of 60 Vbeta and 13 Jbeta primers. Clones were read by immunoSEQ multiplex PCR, and TCRdb kept only the in-frame ones, dropping some. The repertoire holds fewer than 150,000 clones, with 65% to 90% as singletons. Sequencing was done on a sample of PBMCs. All receptors derive from a female donor in good health and CMV-seronegative.

V is TRBV28 and J is TRBJ1-1, with D unresolved. The CDR3 is 14 residues long. V lost 3 bases, J lost 0 bases, and 8 bases lay in between. From germline, CDR1 is MDHEN and CDR2 SYDVKM. The CDR3 nucleotides read TGTGCCAGCAGTTTTCAACAGCTGAACACTGAAGCTTTCTTT. Protein sequence: CASSFQQLNTEAFF.

This clone was counted once. The rearrangement joins TRBV19 to TRBJ2-4; the match to TRBD1 covers 9 bases. The CDR3 is 15 residues long. Looked up from germline, CDR1 is LNHDA and CDR2 is SQIVND (reference sequence). V lost 3 bases to trimming and J lost 7 bases; unmatched junction nucleotides: 7. The CDR3, as DNA: TGTGCCAGTAGTATCGAGGACAGGGGATGGAACATTCAGTACTTC. The encoded protein is CASSIEDRGWNIQYF.

The chain links TRBV18 to TRBJ1-2; D perhaps matches TRBD1 (6 bases). Trimming cost V 3 bases and J 5 bases, with 10 bases left between them. The germline V gene encodes CDR1 KGHSH and CDR2 LQKENI. This CDR3 is built from 13 residues. The CDR3 sequence: CASSPRGGYGYTF. The CDR3 bases are TGTGCCAGCTCACCCCGAGGGGGTTATGGCTACACCTTC.

The chain couples TRBV28 to TRBJ2-5; 7 nucleotides align to TRBD1. CDR3 length equals 14 residues. Germline V gene lookup returns CDR1 MDHEN and CDR2 SYDVKM. The V and J ends lost 3 bases and 5 bases, in that order; junction bases with no gene match: 6. CDR3 in amino acids: CASSFRQGRETQYF. CDR3 sequence (DNA): TGTGCCAGCAGTTTTAGACAGGGCAGGGAGACCCAGTACTTC.

This chain uses TRBV2 with TRBJ2-3, with TRBD1 matching 11 bases. CDR1 is SNHLY and CDR2 is FYNNEI in the germline V gene. The CDR3 covers 14 residues. Trimming took 4 bases from V and 8 from J; bases not matched to a gene: 5. The CDR3 protein is CASSGGTGGPTQYF. In DNA form, the CDR3 reads TGTGCCAGCAGTGGCGGGACAGGGGGACCTACGCAGTATTTT.

This rearrangement joins TRBV6-1 to TRBJ2-2, with D maybe TRBD2 (5 bases). Trimming left V 6 bases short and J 0 bases short, with 8 bases between. Germline lookup yields CDR1 MNHNS and CDR2 SASEGT. This CDR3 is built from 14 residues. The CDR3 spells CASRAGANTGELFF. DNA of the CDR3: TGTGCCAGCAGAGCCGGGGCGAACACCGGGGAGCTGTTTTTT.

The gene calls are TRBV29-1 and TRBJ2-5, with TRBD1 matching over 9 bases. Per germline, CDR1 SQVTM and CDR2 ANQGSEA. This CDR3 is 14 amino acids long. V was clipped by 3 bases and J by 3 bases; unmatched bases: 5. DNA of the CDR3: TGCAGCGTTGATGGGGACAGGGAGGAAGAGACCCAGTACTTC. Residues: CSVDGDREEETQYF.

This clone appeared once. The chain couples TRBV2 to TRBJ1-1; the D is unclear. CDR3 length equals 11 residues. The V and J ends lost 6 bases and 7 bases respectively, with 9 bases between them. Germline V lookup: CDR1 SNHLY, CDR2 FYNNEI. In DNA, the CDR3 is TGTGCCAGCAGGGTCCGGGATGAAGCTTTCTTT. Protein: CASRVRDEAFF.

This chain links TRBV11-3 with TRBJ2-5, with 9 positions matching TRBD2. V shed 5 bases and J 1 base; nucleotides not matched to a gene: 5. Germline CDR1 is SGHNT and CDR2 is YENEEA. The CDR3 is 15 amino acids. The CDR3 nucleotides read TGTGCCAGCAGCCAAGCGGGACTAGCCCAAGAGACCCAGTACTTC. It is translated as CASSQAGLAQETQYF.

The chain carries TRBV4-1 and TRBJ2-1; 10 nucleotides agree with TRBD2. The V gene's germline CDR1 is MGHRA and CDR2 YSYEKL. The V gene end was trimmed by 6 bases and the J gene end by 0 bases; junction bases not matched to a gene: 2. This CDR3 region has 15 residues. The CDR3 coding sequence is TGCGCCAGCAGACCTAGCGGGGGCTCCTACAATGAGCAGTTCTTC. Translated: CASRPSGGSYNEQFF.

The chain carries TRBV25-1 and TRBJ2-7; 7 bases map to TRBD1. The CDR3 is 13 residues long. Looked up from germline, CDR1 is MGHDK and CDR2 is SYGVNS. V was clipped by 4 bases and J by 4 bases; unmatched bases: 4. CDR3: CASSVGQRYEQYF. The CDR3, as DNA: TGTGCCAGCAGTGTGGGACAGAGATACGAGCAGTACTTC.

The chain uses TRBV6-1 and TRBJ1-2, with a possible D match to TRBD1 (5 bases). The CDR3 loop spans 15 amino acids. Per germline, CDR1 MNHNS and CDR2 SASEGT. V shed 1 base and J shed 4 bases, with 13 bases lying between them. The CDR3, as DNA: TGTGCCAGCAGTGAAGTAATCAGGGTCGGCTATGGCTACACCTTC. It encodes CASSEVIRVGYGYTF.

V gene TRBV27 combines with J gene TRBJ2-1; 10 bases line up with TRBD2. CDR3 length: 15 residues. V shed 5 bases and J 7 bases; nucleotides not matched to a gene: 8. CDR1 and CDR2 from the germline V gene are MNHEY and SMNVEV (reference sequence). The CDR3 spells CASSPFASGSNEQFF. CDR3 DNA: TGTGCCAGCAGTCCCTTTGCTAGCGGGAGTAATGAGCAGTTCTTC.

V usage is TRBV28 and J usage is TRBJ2-1, with 15 bases identical to TRBD2. Germline lookup yields CDR1 MDHEN and CDR2 SYDVKM. Trimming cost V 4 bases and J 4 bases; bases outside gene matches: 2. The CDR3 runs to 16 residues. CDR3 region: CASSSGTSGRYNEQFF. DNA of the CDR3: TGTGCCAGCAGTTCGGGGACTAGCGGGAGGTACAATGAGCAGTTCTTC. Drawing the rest from reference TRBV28 and TRBJ2-1, the complete variable domain is DVKVTQSSRYLVKRTGEKVFLECVQDMDHENMFWYRQDPGLGLRLIYFSYDVKMKEKGDIPEGYSVSREKKERFSLILESASTNQTSMYLCASSSGTSGRYNEQFFGPGTRLTVL.

This chain uses TRBV7-6 with TRBJ2-7; 8 bases are shared with TRBD2. This CDR3 has 16 residues. Germline V gene sequence: CDR1 SGHVS, CDR2 FNYEAQ. V was clipped by 6 bases and J by 4 bases; unmatched bases: 14. DNA of the CDR3: TGTGCCAGCAGTTTGCGCACCGGGACTAGTAATTACGAGCAGTACTTC. Protein product: CASSLRTGTSNYEQYF.

This sequence joins TRBV11-2 and TRBJ2-7; no clear D. Germline CDR1 and CDR2: SGHAT and FQNNGV. This CDR3 has 14 amino acids. Trimming took 1 base from V and 6 from J, leaving 13 bases between them. The CDR3 here is CASSLVNSPLEQYF. DNA of the CDR3: TGTGCCAGCAGCTTAGTAAACAGTCCTCTCGAGCAGTACTTC. The whole variable domain, filled in from reference TRBV11-2 and TRBJ2-7, reads EAGVAQSPRYKIIEKRQSVAFWCNPISGHATLYWYQQILGQGPKLLIQFQNNGVVDDSQLPKDRFSAERLKGVDSTLKIQPAKLEDSAVYLCASSLVNSPLEQYFGPGTRLTVT.

The V call is TRBV30, the J call TRBJ2-2; D is unresolved. The CDR3 spans 12 residues. Germline assignment: CDR1 GTSNPN and CDR2 SVGIG (reference sequence). V dropped 3 bases and J dropped 6 bases, with 8 bases sitting between them. In DNA form, the CDR3 reads TGTGCCTGGAGCCCCCTCCCCGGGGAGCTGTTTTTT. Its translation: CAWSPLPGELFF.

With respect to this clone: This CDR3 is also generated by other DNA sequences in the sample. The J gene is TRBJ2-5, the V gene TRBV4-1, with TRBD1 matching 9 bases. V was clipped by 1 base and J by 9 bases; unmatched bases: 12. Germline V lookup: CDR1 MGHRA, CDR2 YSYEKL. This CDR3 is 16 amino acids long. CDR3 sequence (DNA): TGCGCCAGCAGCCAAGGGCCCCGGGACAGGGAAGGTTCCCAGTACTTC. Its protein product is CASSQGPRDREGSQYF.

The chain has TRBV10-3 and TRBJ2-7, with D possibly being TRBD1 (5 bases). Germline loops: CDR1 ENHRY, CDR2 SYGVKD. The length of the CDR3 is 13 residues. V was pared by 4 bases and J by 5 bases, with 12 bases between. CDR3 nucleotide sequence: TGTGCCATCAGTGCCCAGGGCAACGACGAGCAGTACTTC. Amino acids: CAISAQGNDEQYF.

This clone occurred a few times. The chain recombines TRBV5-6 with TRBJ2-7, with 9 bases fitting TRBD1. Germline-derived CDR1 and CDR2 are SGHDT and YYEEEE. This CDR3 is 14 amino acids long. Losses at the gene ends were 0 bases for V and 5 bases for J; bases not matched to a gene: 3. The CDR3 loop is CASSLAQGANEQYF. The CDR3 nucleotides read TGTGCCAGCAGCTTGGCACAGGGGGCGAACGAGCAGTACTTC. The complete variable domain, with remaining parts taken from reference TRBV5-6 and TRBJ2-7, reads DAGVTQSPTHLIKTRGQQVTLRCSPKSGHDTVSWYQQALGQGPQFIFQYYEEEERQRGNFPDRFSGHQFPNYSSELNVNALLLGDSALYLCASSLAQGANEQYFGPGTRLTVT.

J is TRBJ2-7 and V is TRBV9, with D tentatively TRBD2 (6 bases). The CDR3 sequence is 13 residues long. In germline, CDR1 is SGDLS, CDR2 YYNGEE. The V and J ends lost 3 bases and 5 bases respectively, with 12 bases between them. The DNA for the CDR3 is TGTGCCAGCAGCGCGACAGCGGGTAACGAGCAGTACTTC. It is translated as CASSATAGNEQYF. Combining the CDR3 with reference TRBV9 and TRBJ2-7 gives the whole variable domain DSGVTQTPKHLITATGQRVTLRCSPRSGDLSVYWYQQSLDQGLQFLIQYYNGEERAKGNILERFSAQQFPDLHSELNLSSLELGDSALYFCASSATAGNEQYFGPGTRLTVT.

This clone was detected a few times. The chain uses TRBV4-1 and TRBJ2-5; 7 bases map to TRBD1. The last part of the DNA fits TRBJ2-7 better; the J call may be wrong. The V gene's germline CDR1 is MGHRA and CDR2 YSYEKL. The length of the CDR3 is 18 residues. CDR3 nucleotide sequence: TGCGCCAGCAGCCAAGATCCCCATCTGACAGGGTCGGGATACGAGCAGTACTTC. Translation gives CASSQDPHLTGSGYEQYF.

The chain uses TRBV5-1 and TRBJ2-2, with 9 bases matching TRBD2. From germline, CDR1 is SGHRS and CDR2 YFSETQ. With 4 bases clipped from V and 1 base from J, the junction kept 5 bases outside the gene matches. The CDR3 has 16 residues. The CDR3 is CASSPGLAVNTGELFF. CDR3 bases: TGCGCCAGCAGCCCGGGACTAGCTGTGAACACCGGGGAGCTGTTTTTT.

The chain recombines TRBV11-2 with TRBJ2-2; TRBD2 agrees at 10 bases. CDR3 length equals 17 residues. With 4 bases clipped from V and 5 bases from J, the junction kept 10 bases outside the gene matches. Germline assignment: CDR1 SGHAT and CDR2 FQNNGV. The CDR3 DNA sequence: TGTGCCAGCAGCTACCTAGCGGGAGCGAGTGTAACCGGGGAGCTGTTTTTT. Its translation: CASSYLAGASVTGELFF.